This T cell receptor beta chain comes out of a study of blood T cell repertoires in COVID-19. Across the study: Material from acute and convalescent COVID-19 was sourced from the United States, Italy and Spain. The analysed material was cDNA or gDNA that came from T cells, B-cell-depleted T cells, or PBMCs.

The authors' processing: Reference gene primer amplification in the assay estimated nucleated cell counts. TCRdb's copy holds only in-frame clones and misses some; the assay was immunoSEQ multiplex PCR. That table supplies the V and J calls and clone size; D and trimming were determined from the DNA. The top ten hold more than 1.5% of the sample, which has around 67,000 clones, just over 85% seen once. Germline V gene data show CDR1 as SGHTA and CDR2 as FQGNSA. This CDR3 is 14 amino acids long. Trimming removed 4 bases from V and 2 bases from J; junction bases left unmatched: 0. This chain links TRBV7-2 with TRBJ2-7; 12 bases are a match to TRBD2. The clonotype comes from a woman over 75 with active or convalescent COVID-19. Sequencing was done on a sample of peripheral blood. The DNA of the CDR3 is TGTGCCAGCAGCTGGACTAGCGGGGCCTACGAGCAGTACTTC. This codes for CASSWTSGAYEQYF. Using reference TRBV7-2 and TRBJ2-7 for the parts outside the CDR3, the full variable domain is GAGVSQSPSNKVTEKGKDVELRCDPISGHTALYWYRQSLGQGLEFLIYFQGNSAPDKSGLPSDRFSAERTGGSVSTLTIQRTQQEDSAVYLCASSWTSGAYEQYFGPGTRLTVT.